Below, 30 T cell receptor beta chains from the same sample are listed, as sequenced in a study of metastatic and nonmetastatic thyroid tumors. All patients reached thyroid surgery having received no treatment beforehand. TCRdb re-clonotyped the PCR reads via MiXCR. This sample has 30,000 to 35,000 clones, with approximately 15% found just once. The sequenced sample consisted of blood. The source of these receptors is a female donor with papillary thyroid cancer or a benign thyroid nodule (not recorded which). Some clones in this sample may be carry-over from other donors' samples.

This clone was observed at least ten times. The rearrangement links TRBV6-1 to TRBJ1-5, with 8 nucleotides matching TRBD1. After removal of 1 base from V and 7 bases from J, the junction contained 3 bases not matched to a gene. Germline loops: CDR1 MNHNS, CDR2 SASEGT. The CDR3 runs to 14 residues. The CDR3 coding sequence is TGTGCCAGCAGTGAAGGACAGGGGCAACAGCCCCAGCATTTT. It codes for CASSEGQGQQPQHF.

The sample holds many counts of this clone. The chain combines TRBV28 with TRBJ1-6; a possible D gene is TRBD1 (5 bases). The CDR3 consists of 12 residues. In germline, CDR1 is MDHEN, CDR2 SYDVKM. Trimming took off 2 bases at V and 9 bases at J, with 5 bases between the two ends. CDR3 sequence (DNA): TGTGCCAGCAGTTTACAGGGTTCACCCCTCCACTTT. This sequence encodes CASSLQGSPLHF.

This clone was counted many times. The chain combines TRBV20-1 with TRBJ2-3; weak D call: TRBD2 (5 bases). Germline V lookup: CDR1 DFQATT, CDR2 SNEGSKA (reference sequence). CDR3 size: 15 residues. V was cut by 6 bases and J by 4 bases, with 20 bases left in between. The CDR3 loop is CSASPGSRVADTQYF. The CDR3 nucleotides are TGCAGTGCCAGTCCGGGGAGTAGGGTTGCAGATACGCAGTATTTT.

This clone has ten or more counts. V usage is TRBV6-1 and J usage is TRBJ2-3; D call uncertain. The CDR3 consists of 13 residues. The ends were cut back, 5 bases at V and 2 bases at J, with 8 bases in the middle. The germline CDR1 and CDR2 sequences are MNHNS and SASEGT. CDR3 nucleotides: TGTGCCAGCAGTATCCGTCTCACAGATACGCAGTATTTT. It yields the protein CASSIRLTDTQYF.

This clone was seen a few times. Here the CDR3 reads CASIVYRGGETQYF. CDR3 DNA sequence: TGTGCCAGCATTGTGTACAGGGGGGGAGAGACCCAGTACTTC. The chain joins TRBV6-1 to TRBJ2-5; D possibly corresponds to TRBD1 (8 bases). Trimming took off 7 bases at V and 4 bases at J, with 16 bases between the two ends. Germline CDR1 and CDR2: MNHNS and SASEGT. The length of the CDR3 is 14 residues.

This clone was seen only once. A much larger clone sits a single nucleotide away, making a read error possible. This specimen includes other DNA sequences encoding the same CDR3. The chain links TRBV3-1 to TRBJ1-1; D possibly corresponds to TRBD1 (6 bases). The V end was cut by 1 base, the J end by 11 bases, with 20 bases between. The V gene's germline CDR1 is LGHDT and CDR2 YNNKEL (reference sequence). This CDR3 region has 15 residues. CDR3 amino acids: CASSQGVRGILVAFF. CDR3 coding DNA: TGTGCCAGCAGCCAAGGAGTCAGGGGAATCCTAGTTGCTTTCTTT.

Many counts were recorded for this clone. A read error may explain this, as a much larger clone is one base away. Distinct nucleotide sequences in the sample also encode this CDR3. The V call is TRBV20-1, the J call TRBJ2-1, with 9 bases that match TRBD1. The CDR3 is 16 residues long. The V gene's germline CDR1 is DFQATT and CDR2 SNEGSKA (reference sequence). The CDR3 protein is CSAPLSRTGARGEQFF. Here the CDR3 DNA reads TGCAGCGCTCCGCTATCGAGGACAGGGGCGAGGGGTGAGCAGTTCTTC.

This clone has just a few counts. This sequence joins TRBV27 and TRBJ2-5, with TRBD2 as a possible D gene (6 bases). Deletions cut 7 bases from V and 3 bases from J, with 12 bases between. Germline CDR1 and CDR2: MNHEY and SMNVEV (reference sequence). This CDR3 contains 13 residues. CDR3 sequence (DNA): TGTGCCAGCAAAACTTCGGGAGAAGAGACCCAGTACTTC. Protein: CASKTSGEETQYF.

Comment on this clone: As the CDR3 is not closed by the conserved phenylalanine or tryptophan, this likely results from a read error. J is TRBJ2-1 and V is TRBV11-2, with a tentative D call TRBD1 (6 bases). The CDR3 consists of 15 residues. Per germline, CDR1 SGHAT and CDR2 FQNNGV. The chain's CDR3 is CAISLTGSVYDEQFS. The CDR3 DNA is TGTGCCATCAGCTTGACAGGTTCGGTTTACGATGAGCAGTTCTCC.

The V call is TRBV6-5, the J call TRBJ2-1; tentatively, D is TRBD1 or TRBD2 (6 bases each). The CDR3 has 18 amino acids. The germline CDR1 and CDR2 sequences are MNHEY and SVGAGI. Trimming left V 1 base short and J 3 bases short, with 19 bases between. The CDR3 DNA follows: TGTGCCAGCAGTTACTTCAGGATTAGCGGAGGGGGCTACAATGAGCAGTTCTTC. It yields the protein CASSYFRISGGGYNEQFF.

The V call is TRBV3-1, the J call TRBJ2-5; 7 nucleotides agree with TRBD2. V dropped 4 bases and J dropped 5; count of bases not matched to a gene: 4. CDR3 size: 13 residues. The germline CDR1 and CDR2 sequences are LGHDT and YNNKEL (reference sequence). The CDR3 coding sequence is TGTGCCAGCAGCCGGACTAGACTGGAGACCCAGTACTTC. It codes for CASSRTRLETQYF.

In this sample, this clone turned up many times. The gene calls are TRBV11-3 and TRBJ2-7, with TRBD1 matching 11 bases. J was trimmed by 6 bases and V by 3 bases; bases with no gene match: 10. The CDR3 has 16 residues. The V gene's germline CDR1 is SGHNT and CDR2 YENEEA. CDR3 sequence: CASSFRGQGARVEQYF. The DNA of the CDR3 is TGTGCCAGCAGCTTCCGCGGACAGGGGGCGAGGGTCGAGCAGTACTTC.

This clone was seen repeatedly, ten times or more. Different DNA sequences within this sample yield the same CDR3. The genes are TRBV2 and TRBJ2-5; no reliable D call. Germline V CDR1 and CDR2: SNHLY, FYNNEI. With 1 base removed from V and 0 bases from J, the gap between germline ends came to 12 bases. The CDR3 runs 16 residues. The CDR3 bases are TGTGCCAGCAGTGAAGGGCAGAACTCGTACCAAGAGACCCAGTACTTC. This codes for CASSEGQNSYQETQYF.

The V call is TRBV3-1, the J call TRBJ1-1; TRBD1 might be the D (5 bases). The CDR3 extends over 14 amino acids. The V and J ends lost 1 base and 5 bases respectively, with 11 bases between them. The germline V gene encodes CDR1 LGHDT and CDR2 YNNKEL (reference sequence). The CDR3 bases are TGTGCCAGCAGCCAAGGACAGCTGGGGACTGAAGCTTTCTTT. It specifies CASSQGQLGTEAFF.

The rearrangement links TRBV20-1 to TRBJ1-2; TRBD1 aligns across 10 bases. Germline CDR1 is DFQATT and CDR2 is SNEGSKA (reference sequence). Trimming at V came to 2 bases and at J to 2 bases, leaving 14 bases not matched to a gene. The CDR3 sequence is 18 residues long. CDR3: CSARTPLGQGGKNYGYTF. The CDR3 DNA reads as TGCAGTGCTAGAACACCCCTCGGACAGGGGGGGAAAAACTATGGCTACACCTTC.

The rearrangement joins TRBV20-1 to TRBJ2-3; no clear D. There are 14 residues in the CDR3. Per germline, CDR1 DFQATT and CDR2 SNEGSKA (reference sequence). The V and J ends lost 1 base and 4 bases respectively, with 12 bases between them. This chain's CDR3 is CSARGGFDADTQYF. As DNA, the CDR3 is TGCAGTGCTAGAGGAGGTTTTGACGCAGATACGCAGTATTTT.

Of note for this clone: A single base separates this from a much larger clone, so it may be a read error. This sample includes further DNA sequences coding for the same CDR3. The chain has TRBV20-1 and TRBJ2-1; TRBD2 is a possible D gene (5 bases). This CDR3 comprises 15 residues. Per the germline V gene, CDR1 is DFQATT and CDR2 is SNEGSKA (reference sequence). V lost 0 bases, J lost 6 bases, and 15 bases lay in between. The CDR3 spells CSARDWAWAGNEQFF. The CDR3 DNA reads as TGCAGTGCTAGAGATTGGGCTTGGGCGGGCAATGAGCAGTTCTTC.

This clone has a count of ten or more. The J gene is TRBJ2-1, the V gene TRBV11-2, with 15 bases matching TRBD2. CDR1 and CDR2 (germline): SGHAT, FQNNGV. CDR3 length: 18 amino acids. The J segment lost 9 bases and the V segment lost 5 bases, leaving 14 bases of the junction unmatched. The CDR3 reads CASSRRDRTSGRDGEQFF. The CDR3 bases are TGTGCCAGCAGCCGCCGGGACAGGACTAGCGGGAGGGACGGTGAGCAGTTCTTC.

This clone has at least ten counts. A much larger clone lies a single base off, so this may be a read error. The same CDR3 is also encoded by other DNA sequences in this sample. CDR3 amino acids: CASSPGAGGPGELFF. CDR3 in DNA: TGTGCCAGCAGTCCGGGGGCGGGGGGTCCCGGGGAGCTGTTTTTT. The chain is built from TRBV12-3 or TRBV12-4 and TRBJ2-2; TRBD2 matches at 8 bases. The CDR3 length is 15 residues. With 5 bases clipped from V and 6 bases from J, the junction kept 8 bases outside the gene matches.

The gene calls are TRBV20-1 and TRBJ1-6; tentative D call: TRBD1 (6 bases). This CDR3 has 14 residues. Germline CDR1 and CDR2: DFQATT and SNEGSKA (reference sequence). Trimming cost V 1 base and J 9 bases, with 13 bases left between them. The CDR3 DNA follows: TGCAGTGCTAGAGTGGGGGGGGCGCTTTCACCCCTCCACTTT. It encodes CSARVGGALSPLHF.

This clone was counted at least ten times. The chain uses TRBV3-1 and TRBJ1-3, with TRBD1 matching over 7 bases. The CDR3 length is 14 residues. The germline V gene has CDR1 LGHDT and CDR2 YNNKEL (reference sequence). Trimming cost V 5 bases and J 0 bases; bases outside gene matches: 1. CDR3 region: CASSGTVSGNTIYF. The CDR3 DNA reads TGTGCCAGCAGCGGGACAGTCTCTGGAAACACCATATATTTT.

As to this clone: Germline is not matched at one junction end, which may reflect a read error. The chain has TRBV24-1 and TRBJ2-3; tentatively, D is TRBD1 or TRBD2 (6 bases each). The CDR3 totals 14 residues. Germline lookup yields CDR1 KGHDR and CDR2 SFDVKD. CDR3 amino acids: CATRGGVGTDTQYF. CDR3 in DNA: TGTGCAACCAGGGGCGGGGTGGGCACAGATACGCAGTATTTT.

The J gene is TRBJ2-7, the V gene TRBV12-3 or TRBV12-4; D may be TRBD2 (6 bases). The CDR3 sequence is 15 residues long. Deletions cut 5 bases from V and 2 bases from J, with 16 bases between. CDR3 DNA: TGTGCCAGCAGTCCCTTGATGGGGGGTACCTACGAGCAGTACTTC. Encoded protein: CASSPLMGGTYEQYF.

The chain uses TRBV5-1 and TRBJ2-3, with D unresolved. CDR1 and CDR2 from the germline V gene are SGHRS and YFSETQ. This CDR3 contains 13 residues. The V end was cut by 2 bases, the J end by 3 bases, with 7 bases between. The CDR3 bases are TGCGCCAGCAGCTTACGCGGAACAGATACGCAGTATTTT. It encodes CASSLRGTDTQYF.

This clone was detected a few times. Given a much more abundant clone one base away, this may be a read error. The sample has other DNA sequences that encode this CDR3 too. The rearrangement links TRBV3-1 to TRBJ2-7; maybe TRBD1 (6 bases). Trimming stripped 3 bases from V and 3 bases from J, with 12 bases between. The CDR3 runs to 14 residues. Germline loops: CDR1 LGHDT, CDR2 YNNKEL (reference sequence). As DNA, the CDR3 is TGTGCCAGCAGCCAGCTTGGGGGCGGCTACGAGCAGTACTTC. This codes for CASSQLGGGYEQYF.

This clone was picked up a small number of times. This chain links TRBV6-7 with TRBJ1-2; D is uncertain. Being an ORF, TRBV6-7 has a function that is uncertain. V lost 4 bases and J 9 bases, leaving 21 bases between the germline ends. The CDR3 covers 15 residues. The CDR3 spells CASSLTYSEGCSYTF. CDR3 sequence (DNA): TGTGCCAGCAGTTTGACCTATTCGGAGGGCTGTAGCTACACCTTC.

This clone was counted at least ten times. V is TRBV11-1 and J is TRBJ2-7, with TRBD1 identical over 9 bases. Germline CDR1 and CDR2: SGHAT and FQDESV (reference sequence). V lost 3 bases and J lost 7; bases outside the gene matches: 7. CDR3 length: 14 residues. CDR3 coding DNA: TGTGCCAGCAGCTTCGGGACAGGGTTACAAGAGCAGTACTTC. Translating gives CASSFGTGLQEQYF.

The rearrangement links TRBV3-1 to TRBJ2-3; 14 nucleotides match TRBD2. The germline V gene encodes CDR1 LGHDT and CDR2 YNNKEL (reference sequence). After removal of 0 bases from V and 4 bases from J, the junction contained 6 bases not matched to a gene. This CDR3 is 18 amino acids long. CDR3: CASSQDSGLAGVSDTQYF. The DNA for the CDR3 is TGTGCCAGCAGCCAAGATTCGGGACTAGCGGGAGTATCAGATACGCAGTATTTT.

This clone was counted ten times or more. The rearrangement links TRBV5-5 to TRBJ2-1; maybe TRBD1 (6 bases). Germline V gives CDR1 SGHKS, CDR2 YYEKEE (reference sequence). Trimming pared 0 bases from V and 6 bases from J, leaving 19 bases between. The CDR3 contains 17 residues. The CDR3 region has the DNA TGTGCCAGCAGCTTGGTTCCCGGGACACCGAGGGGCAATGAGCAGTTCTTC. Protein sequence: CASSLVPGTPRGNEQFF.

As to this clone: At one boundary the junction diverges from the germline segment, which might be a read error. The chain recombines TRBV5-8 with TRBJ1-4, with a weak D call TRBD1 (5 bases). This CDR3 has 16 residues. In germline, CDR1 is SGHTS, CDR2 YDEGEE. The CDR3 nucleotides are TGTACCAGCAGCCTGGCCTCATGGCAGGGCGGTGAAAAACTGTTTTTT. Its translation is CTSSLASWQGGEKLFF.